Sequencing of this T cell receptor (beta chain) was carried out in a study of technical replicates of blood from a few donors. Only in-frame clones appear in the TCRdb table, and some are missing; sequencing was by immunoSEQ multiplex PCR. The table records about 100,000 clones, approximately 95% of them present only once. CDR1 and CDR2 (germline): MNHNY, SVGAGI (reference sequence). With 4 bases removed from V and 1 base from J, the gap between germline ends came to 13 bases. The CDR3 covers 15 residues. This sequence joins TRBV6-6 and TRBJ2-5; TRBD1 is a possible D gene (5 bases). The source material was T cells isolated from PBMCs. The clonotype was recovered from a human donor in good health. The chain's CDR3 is CASSSLGTGQETQYF. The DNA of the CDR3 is TGTGCCAGCAGTTCCTTGGGCACAGGCCAAGAGACCCAGTACTTC.